The 18 T cell receptor beta chains below all came from one sample that was sequenced in a study of T-cell memory formation after mild COVID-19. Each CDR3 protein gets one entry after TCRdb re-called the 5' RACE reads with MiXCR. The sample has under 450,000 distinct CDR3 sequences; 20% to 25% are singletons. The sample taken for sequencing was PBMCs or a T cell subset sorted from them (not recorded which). The receptors here all came from a man aged 18 to 29 who had mild COVID-19 (a few samples of this study predate the infection). Cell type and time point are not known.

The chain uses TRBV11-2 and TRBJ2-3, with D perhaps TRBD2 (6 bases). Per the germline V gene, CDR1 is SGHAT and CDR2 is FQNNGV. There are 14 residues in the CDR3. V lost 4 bases and J lost 1, with 9 bases in between. The CDR3 is CASSSGTRTDTQYF. In DNA form, the CDR3 reads TGTGCCAGCAGCTCGGGGACTCGCACAGATACGCAGTATTTT.

The chain employs TRBV6-6 and TRBJ2-7, with D perhaps TRBD1 (6 bases). The CDR3 consists of 15 residues. Germline V lookup: CDR1 MNHNY, CDR2 SVGAGI (reference sequence). V lost 0 bases and J lost 0, with 9 bases in between. The chain's CDR3 is CASSYSTGPSYEQYF. CDR3 nucleotides: TGTGCCAGCAGTTACTCGACAGGACCCTCCTACGAGCAGTACTTC.

There are many counts of this clonotype. The chain links TRBV14 to TRBJ2-7; weak D call: TRBD2 (6 bases). Germline V gene data show CDR1 as SGHDN and CDR2 as FVKESK. The length of the CDR3 is 15 residues. V was pared by 4 bases and J by 3 bases, with 16 bases between. The CDR3 region is CASSLGTAPGYEQYV. DNA for the CDR3: TGTGCCAGCAGCCTAGGGACTGCCCCGGGCTACGAGCAGTACGTC.

This clonotype was detected ten times or more. This chain uses TRBV25-1 with TRBJ2-2; TRBD1 agrees at 11 bases. Trimming cost V 5 bases and J 7 bases; bases outside gene matches: 9. This CDR3 is 16 amino acids long. Germline lookup yields CDR1 MGHDK and CDR2 SYGVNS. For the CDR3, the DNA is TGTGCCAGCAGTAAGACGTTGGGACAGGGGGACGGGGAGCTGTTTTTT. Translating gives CASSKTLGQGDGELFF. Full variable domain (outside the CDR3, taken from reference TRBV25-1 and TRBJ2-2): EADIYQTPRYLVIGTGKKITLECSQTMGHDKMYWYQQDPGMELHLIHYSYGVNSTEKGDLSSESTVSRIRTEHFPLTLESARPSHTSQYLCASSKTLGQGDGELFFGEGSRLTVL.

The chain employs TRBV11-2 and TRBJ1-1; no clear D gene. Trimming removed 0 bases from V and 1 base from J, with 9 bases in between. There are 15 residues in the CDR3. CDR1 SGHAT and CDR2 FQNNGV come from the germline V gene. The CDR3 sequence: CASSLDPARNTEAFF. The CDR3 DNA is TGTGCCAGCAGCTTAGACCCGGCCCGGAACACTGAAGCTTTCTTT.

This clonotype was observed a few times. The rearrangement uses TRBV6-1 and TRBJ2-2; the D call may be TRBD1 or TRBD2 (6 bases each). There are 17 residues in the CDR3. Trimming removed 3 bases from V and 2 bases from J, with 16 bases in between. Germline CDR1 is MNHNS and CDR2 is SASEGT. DNA for the CDR3: TGTGCCAGCAGTGACCCGGGGGCAGGAGATAACACCGGGGAGCTGTTTTTT. Protein sequence: CASSDPGAGDNTGELFF.

This clonotype was recorded only once. V gene TRBV10-3 combines with J gene TRBJ1-5; TRBD1 matches at 7 bases. The CDR3 extends over 15 amino acids. The V and J ends lost 2 bases and 7 bases, in that order; junction bases with no gene match: 8. Germline V lookup: CDR1 ENHRY, CDR2 SYGVKD. This CDR3 reads CAISEKTGWIQPQHF. Here the CDR3 DNA reads TGTGCCATCAGTGAGAAGACAGGGTGGATCCAGCCCCAGCATTTT.

The chain combines TRBV7-2 with TRBJ2-7; 9 nucleotides align to TRBD1. CDR1 SGHTA and CDR2 FQGNSA come from the germline V gene. Trimming took 1 base from V and 3 from J; bases not matched to a gene: 10. The CDR3 sequence is 17 residues long. The CDR3 region has the DNA TGTGCCAGCAGCTTAGTAGAAACAGGGGGCACATGCTACGAGCAGTACGTC. This codes for CASSLVETGGTCYEQYV.

The chain couples TRBV20-1 to TRBJ1-3; 10 bases match TRBD1. Looked up from germline, CDR1 is DFQATT and CDR2 is SNEGSKA (reference sequence). The V gene end was trimmed by 3 bases and the J gene end by 9 bases; junction bases not matched to a gene: 5. This CDR3 is built from 13 residues. The chain's CDR3 is CSARGTGDRTIYF. As DNA, the CDR3 is TGCAGTGCTAGGGGGACAGGGGATCGCACCATATATTTT.

The chain uses TRBV20-1 and TRBJ1-2; D unclear. This CDR3 has 14 residues. CDR1 and CDR2 (germline): DFQATT, SNEGSKA (reference sequence). The V gene lost 1 base and the J gene lost 7 bases, with 16 bases spanning the gap. CDR3 sequence: CSARGSEDAAGYTF. The CDR3 region has the DNA TGCAGTGCTAGAGGCTCAGAGGATGCGGCTGGCTACACCTTC.

The chain uses TRBV12-3 or TRBV12-4 and TRBJ2-2; 12 bases agree with TRBD2. The CDR3 has 19 amino acids. Trimming at V came to 0 bases and at J to 7 bases, leaving 12 bases not matched to a gene. The CDR3 nucleotides are TGTGCCAGCAGTTTAGCCCGGCGGGCGCTAGCGGGGGGGATCGGGGAGCTGTTTTTT. Its translation is CASSLARRALAGGIGELFF.

The chain uses TRBV7-4 and TRBJ2-7; D unresolved. The CDR3 totals 8 residues. The V end was cut by 3 bases, the J end by 13 bases, with 4 bases between. CDR1 is SGHVT and CDR2 is SQSDAQ in the germline V gene. The CDR3: CASSFSYV. The DNA for the CDR3 is TGTGCCAGCAGCTTTAGTTACGTC.

The chain recombines TRBV7-9 with TRBJ2-1; D call uncertain. This CDR3 comprises 13 residues. Trimming cost V 5 bases and J 8 bases, with 13 bases left between them. Germline loops: CDR1 SEHNR, CDR2 FQNEAQ (reference sequence). DNA for the CDR3: TGTGCCAGCAGCCGTCCCCCCGGCCATGAGCAGTTCTTC. As protein: CASSRPPGHEQFF.

This clonotype was counted a few times. This chain uses TRBV5-1 with TRBJ2-5; 10 bases match TRBD2. The length of the CDR3 is 22 residues. Per the germline V gene, CDR1 is SGHRS and CDR2 is YFSETQ. Germline trimming cut 0 bases from V and 0 bases from J; bases unmatched to any gene: 20. The CDR3 region has the DNA TGCGCCAGCAGCTTGGCCGTCCTAGCGGGGGCCCCCCTTACTATGTACCAAGAGACCCAGTACTTC. As protein: CASSLAVLAGAPLTMYQETQYF.

This clonotype was observed a handful of times. The chain links TRBV11-2 to TRBJ2-5; 12 bases are shared with TRBD2. V dropped 4 bases and J dropped 2; count of bases not matched to a gene: 17. The CDR3 runs 20 residues. From germline, CDR1 is SGHAT and CDR2 FQNNGV. The CDR3: CASSSPRGLAGGPVQETQYF. The CDR3 DNA reads TGTGCCAGCAGCTCGCCCCGTGGGCTAGCGGGGGGGCCGGTACAAGAGACCCAGTACTTC.

This clonotype was counted only a few times. The chain uses TRBV28 and TRBJ1-5; D remains unclear. CDR3 length: 12 residues. Per germline, CDR1 MDHEN and CDR2 SYDVKM. V lost 5 bases to trimming and J lost 14 bases, with 16 bases between them. CDR3 in amino acids: CASSGRPGREHF. CDR3 sequence (DNA): TGTGCCAGCAGTGGGAGACCGGGCCGTGAGCATTTT.

This rearrangement joins TRBV24-1 to TRBJ1-1; TRBD1 aligns across 9 bases. The germline gives CDR1 KGHDR, CDR2 SFDVKD. J was trimmed by 8 bases and V by 5 bases; bases with no gene match: 5. This CDR3 has 13 residues. The CDR3 reads CATSATGTGEAFF. In DNA, the CDR3 is TGTGCCACCAGTGCAACCGGGACAGGGGAAGCTTTCTTT.

This clonotype was found many times. This chain connects TRBV7-9 to TRBJ1-2, with 8 bases lining up with TRBD1. Germline V gives CDR1 SEHNR, CDR2 FQNEAQ (reference sequence). Losses at the gene ends were 5 bases for V and 3 bases for J; bases not matched to a gene: 5. This CDR3 has 14 residues. The CDR3 loop is CASSPGQGHYGYTF. The CDR3 nucleotides are TGTGCCAGCAGCCCCGGACAGGGTCACTATGGCTACACCTTC.